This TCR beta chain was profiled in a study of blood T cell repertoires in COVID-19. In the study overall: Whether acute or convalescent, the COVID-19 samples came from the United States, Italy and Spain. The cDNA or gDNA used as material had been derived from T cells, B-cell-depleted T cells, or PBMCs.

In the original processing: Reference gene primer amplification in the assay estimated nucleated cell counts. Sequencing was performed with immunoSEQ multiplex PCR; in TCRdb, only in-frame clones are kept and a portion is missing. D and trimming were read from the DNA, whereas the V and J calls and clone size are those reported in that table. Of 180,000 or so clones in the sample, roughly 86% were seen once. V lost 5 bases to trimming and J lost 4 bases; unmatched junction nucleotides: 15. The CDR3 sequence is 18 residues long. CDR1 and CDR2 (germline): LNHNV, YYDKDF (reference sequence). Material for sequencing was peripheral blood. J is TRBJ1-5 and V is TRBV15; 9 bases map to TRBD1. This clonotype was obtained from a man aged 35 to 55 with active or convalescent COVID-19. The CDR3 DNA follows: TGTGCCACCAGCCCTCGCCATAGCAAGACAGGGGGGAATCAGCCCCAGCATTTT. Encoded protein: CATSPRHSKTGGNQPQHF.